The 20 T cell receptor beta chains given below trace back to one sample, sequenced in a study of T-cell memory formation after mild COVID-19. TCRdb recomputed calls from the 5' RACE reads with MiXCR, one row per CDR3 protein. In the table there are 250,000 or so distinct CDR3 sequences, 8% to 10% of which are singletons. Sequenced material: PBMCs or a T cell subset sorted from them (not recorded which). The source of these receptors is a man aged 18 to 35 who had mild COVID-19 (a few samples of this study predate the infection). Cell type and time point are not known.

This clonotype was picked up a small number of times. The J gene is TRBJ2-7, the V gene TRBV11-1; tentatively, D is TRBD2 (6 bases). CDR3 length: 13 residues. The V end lost 8 bases, the J end lost 3 bases, and 14 bases lay between the germline ends. Looked up from germline, CDR1 is SGHAT and CDR2 is FQDESV (reference sequence). For the CDR3, the DNA is TGTGCCAGCGGATCCGGGACTTACTACGAGCAGTACGTC. Protein: CASGSGTYYEQYV.

This chain joins TRBV7-2 and TRBJ2-5, with D perhaps TRBD1 (7 bases). Trimming took 4 bases from V and 1 from J, leaving 13 bases between them. This CDR3 contains 15 residues. Germline V gene data show CDR1 as SGHTA and CDR2 as FQGNSA. The CDR3 DNA sequence: TGTGCCAGCAGCTGGGGGGACAGCCTCCAAGAGACCCAGTACTTC. It codes for CASSWGDSLQETQYF.

In its sample, this clonotype was seen a few times. V and J are TRBV5-1 and TRBJ1-1; 11 bases fit TRBD1. This CDR3 has 15 amino acids. Trimming removed 1 base from V and 4 bases from J; junction bases left unmatched: 3. Germline V gives CDR1 SGHRS, CDR2 YFSETQ. For the CDR3, the DNA is TGCGCCAGCAGCTTGCAGGACAGGGGGCTCACTGAAGCTTTCTTT. Translated: CASSLQDRGLTEAFF. Full variable domain (rest looked up from reference TRBV5-1 and TRBJ1-1): KAGVTQTPRYLIKTRGQQVTLSCSPISGHRSVSWYQQTPGQGLQFLFEYFSETQRNKGNFPGRFSGRQFSNSRSEMNVSTLELGDSALYLCASSLQDRGLTEAFFGQGTRLTVV.

The rearrangement joins TRBV7-2 to TRBJ2-5, with 11 nucleotides matching TRBD2. From germline, CDR1 is SGHTA and CDR2 FQGNSA. The CDR3 length is 16 residues. V shed 5 bases, J shed 2 bases, and the junction held 7 bases outside the gene matches. DNA for the CDR3: TGTGCCAGCAGCCTCCCTAGCGGGGGGTTACAAGAGACCCAGTACTTC. It translates to CASSLPSGGLQETQYF.

This clonotype showed up just a few times. The chain couples TRBV5-1 to TRBJ2-7; no clear D. This CDR3 region has 13 residues. V was pared by 4 bases and J by 2 bases, with 10 bases between. The germline gives CDR1 SGHRS, CDR2 YFSETQ. The CDR3 loop reads CASSPPLTYEQYF. The CDR3 DNA reads as TGCGCCAGCAGCCCACCCCTCACCTACGAGCAGTACTTC.

The genes are TRBV6-2 or TRBV6-3 and TRBJ1-1; no clear D. The CDR3 has 13 amino acids. Germline-derived CDR1 and CDR2 are MNHEY and SVGEGT. V gave up 6 bases and J gave up 5 bases, with 13 bases separating them. The CDR3 loop is CASSVGGLTEAFF. As DNA, the CDR3 is TGTGCCAGCAGCGTCGGAGGGTTGACTGAAGCTTTCTTT.

This rearrangement joins TRBV7-2 to TRBJ2-6; D unresolved. Germline values: CDR1 SGHTA, CDR2 FQGNSA. CDR3 length: 14 residues. V was pared by 5 bases and J by 0 bases, with 5 bases between. CDR3 residues: CASSAISGANVLTF. CDR3 DNA sequence: TGTGCCAGCAGCGCGATCTCTGGGGCCAACGTCCTGACTTTC.

In its sample, this clonotype was seen many times. The gene calls are TRBV29-1 and TRBJ1-1, with TRBD1 as a possible D gene (5 bases). V dropped 1 base and J dropped 7 bases, with 10 bases sitting between them. The CDR3 is made up of 12 amino acids. The germline CDR1 and CDR2 sequences are SQVTM and ANQGSEA. The CDR3 is CSVEAGPFEAFF. DNA of the CDR3: TGCAGCGTTGAAGCAGGGCCCTTTGAAGCTTTCTTT. Looking up the rest from reference TRBV29-1 and TRBJ1-1 gives the full variable domain: SAVISQKPSRDICQRGTSLTIQCQVDSQVTMMFWYRQQPGQSLTLIATANQGSEATYESGFVIDKFPISRPNLTFSTLTVSNMSPEDSSIYLCSVEAGPFEAFFGQGTRLTVV.

The CDR3 DNA is TGTGCCAGCAGCCTCGGGACAGGGGGCGTCTATGGCTACACCTTC. It yields the protein CASSLGTGGVYGYTF. The J gene is TRBJ1-2, the V gene TRBV7-2; 12 bases map to TRBD1. Per germline, CDR1 SGHTA and CDR2 FQGNSA. This CDR3 has 15 residues. V gave up 5 bases and J gave up 4 bases; unmatched junction bases: 5. Full variable domain (outside the CDR3, taken from reference TRBV7-2 and TRBJ1-2): GAGVSQSPSNKVTEKGKDVELRCDPISGHTALYWYRQSLGQGLEFLIYFQGNSAPDKSGLPSDRFSAERTGGSVSTLTIQRTQQEDSAVYLCASSLGTGGVYGYTFGSGTRLTVV.

The chain has TRBV12-3 or TRBV12-4 and TRBJ2-5, with D hard to call. Trimming shortened V by 3 bases and J by 5 bases, and 16 bases separated the two germline ends. There are 15 residues in the CDR3. CDR3 sequence reads: CASSLSAGTPETQYF. In DNA form, the CDR3 reads TGTGCCAGCAGTTTGAGCGCAGGAACTCCGGAGACCCAGTACTTC.

This clonotype was detected once. The V and J genes are TRBV3-1 and TRBJ1-1, with 7 bases lining up with TRBD1. Germline V gives CDR1 LGHDT, CDR2 YNNKEL (reference sequence). The CDR3 is 14 amino acids. J was trimmed by 1 base and V by 1 base; bases with no gene match: 0. The CDR3 nucleotides read TGTGCCAGCAGCCAAGGGACAGGGAACACTGAAGCTTTCTTT. This codes for CASSQGTGNTEAFF.

A single count supports this clonotype. The chain carries TRBV11-2 and TRBJ2-3; D might be TRBD1 or TRBD2, each matching 5 bases. V was shortened by 10 bases and J by 8 bases, with 13 bases between the two germline ends. This CDR3 spans 11 amino acids. Per the germline V gene, CDR1 is SGHAT and CDR2 is FQNNGV. CDR3 sequence: CATQGRGTQYF. The CDR3 DNA reads as TGTGCCACCCAGGGTCGGGGTACGCAGTATTTT.

This clonotype showed up just a few times. The V and J genes are TRBV2 and TRBJ2-3; D not certain. The CDR3 covers 16 residues. The germline gives CDR1 SNHLY, CDR2 FYNNEI. V was trimmed by 1 base and J by 6 bases, leaving 17 bases between them. The CDR3 here is CASSEEDPSYPDTQYF. Here the CDR3 DNA reads TGTGCCAGCAGTGAAGAGGACCCTTCGTACCCGGATACGCAGTATTTT.

This clonotype was recorded a few times. This chain connects TRBV6-6 to TRBJ2-4; D perhaps matches TRBD2 (7 bases). Trimming removed 6 bases from V and 6 bases from J, with 12 bases in between. This CDR3 region has 13 residues. The germline V gene encodes CDR1 MNHNY and CDR2 SVGAGI (reference sequence). The CDR3 region has the DNA TGTGCCAGCAGCCGCGGGGGCGCAAACATTCAGTACTTC. Translated, it gives CASSRGGANIQYF.

The gene calls are TRBV5-1 and TRBJ2-2, with unresolved D. Trimming cost V 1 base and J 1 base, with 14 bases left between them. The CDR3 contains 17 residues. CDR1 is SGHRS, CDR2 YFSETQ, per germline. DNA of the CDR3: TGCGCCAGCAGCTTGACCGCACGTTTGAAGAACACCGGGGAGCTGTTTTTT. Translation gives CASSLTARLKNTGELFF.

V usage is TRBV18 and J usage is TRBJ1-1; D is ambiguous. CDR1 is KGHSH and CDR2 is LQKENI in the germline V gene. Deletions cut 6 bases from V and 1 base from J, with 9 bases between. This CDR3 has 13 residues. CDR3 nucleotide sequence: TGTGCCAGCTCTAACTCCCGGAACACTGAAGCTTTCTTT. It codes for CASSNSRNTEAFF. Drawing the rest from reference TRBV18 and TRBJ1-1, the complete variable domain is NAGVMQNPRHLVRRRGQEARLRCSPMKGHSHVYWYRQLPEEGLKFMVYLQKENIIDESGMPKERFSAEFPKEGPSILRIQQVVRGDSAAYFCASSNSRNTEAFFGQGTRLTVV.

This clonotype was counted between two and nine times. V usage is TRBV10-3 and J usage is TRBJ2-3, with TRBD2 matching 10 bases. This CDR3 is 17 amino acids long. Trimming at V came to 3 bases and at J to 1 base, leaving 7 bases not matched to a gene. The V gene's germline CDR1 is ENHRY and CDR2 SYGVKD. Here the CDR3 DNA reads TGTGCCATCAGTGACGTTACCGGGACTAGCGGCACAGATACGCAGTATTTT. It is translated as CAISDVTGTSGTDTQYF.

This clonotype was seen a few times. The genes are TRBV11-2 and TRBJ2-3; 8 bases match TRBD2. The CDR3 length is 15 residues. Trimming cost V 1 base and J 5 bases; bases outside gene matches: 5. Germline CDR1 and CDR2: SGHAT and FQNNGV. This CDR3 is CASSLAGGLGDTQYF. DNA for the CDR3: TGTGCCAGCAGCTTAGCGGGGGGGCTTGGAGATACGCAGTATTTT.

The chain uses TRBV7-2 and TRBJ2-7; unclear D gene. The CDR3 runs to 14 residues. V gave up 2 bases and J gave up 1 base, with 9 bases separating them. Germline CDR1 SGHTA, CDR2 FQGNSA. CDR3 sequence: CASSLPDISYEQYF. The CDR3 DNA sequence: TGTGCCAGCAGCTTACCCGACATATCCTACGAGCAGTACTTC.

V gene TRBV7-2 combines with J gene TRBJ2-5; 15 bases fit TRBD2. From germline, CDR1 is SGHTA and CDR2 FQGNSA. The junction had 6 bases not matched to a gene; V was cut back by 5 bases and J by 5 bases. The CDR3 is 16 residues long. CDR3 region: CASSEGTSGGSETQYF. The DNA of the CDR3 is TGTGCCAGCAGCGAGGGGACTAGCGGGGGGTCCGAGACCCAGTACTTC.